This TCR beta chain was sequenced during a study of glioma-infiltrating T cells after dendritic cell vaccination (dated by TCRdb to 2016 to 2018). Context from the whole study: The cohort included around 15 glioblastoma patients drawn from Phase I and II dendritic cell vaccination trials, of whom 9 were newly diagnosed and 6 had recurrent disease. Survival after dendritic cell vaccination was correlated with TCR sequencing metrics, including TIL content and tumor-blood repertoire overlap. Each patient was given three intradermal dendritic cell vaccine injections, spaced two weeks apart, in the arm below the axilla. The vaccine consisted of monocyte-derived dendritic cells cultured about seven days with IL-4 and GM-CSF, then pulsed overnight with autologous tumor lysate. Between the early 2000s and the early 2010s, the patients were given dendritic cell vaccination pulsed with autologous tumor lysate. In glioblastoma patients vaccinated with dendritic cells, deep sequencing of TCR beta CDR3 regions served to measure tumor-infiltrating lymphocyte content and to compare repertoires between tumor and blood. Study-wide findings and limitations: The response model built on TCR overlap across three groups was characterized as speculative, with prospective validation still needed. TCR clonality showed no direct relationship with survival, which suggests that a diverse polyclonal response may matter. The cohort was small and heterogeneous, few patients had complete blood and tumor sets, and even fewer had initial-recurrent tumor pairs. Higher estimated pretreatment TIL content predicted longer time to progression and overall survival after dendritic cell vaccination.

What the time point label conveys for this sample: after dendritic cell vaccination, including at tumor progression/relapse. Patients were selected for having adequate residual fresh-frozen tumor tissue and more than two years of available survival data. An isocitrate dehydrogenase mutation was not carried by any of the glioblastoma patients, although molecular status was otherwise variable. PBMC were collected before vaccination, two weeks after the third vaccination, and at tumor progression if progression occurred. The Qiagen DNeasy Blood extraction Kit was used for extraction of genomic DNA. With respect to this clone: It has no known antigen specificity. No much larger clone is present one base from it, and per-base qualities are unavailable.

The germline V gene provides CDR1 SQVTM and CDR2 ANQGSEA. The CDR3 has 13 amino acids, counting the end cysteine and phenylalanine. Only CDR3 DNA is held: 39 bases, read in frame from base 1. V lost 6 bases and J lost 0 bases; the stretch between them is 11 bases long. TCRB CDR3 regions were amplified from approximately 2 ug genomic DNA, or all available DNA if less, using the immunoSEQ assay. The multiplex PCR employed 60 forward primers targeting TCR V beta segments and 13 reverse primers targeting J beta segments. Synthetic control templates were spiked into each sample at limiting dilution to estimate reads per starting template. The Illumina HiSeq System generated sequencing reads of 87 bp. For the original study's pipeline: PCR and sequencing errors were removed by a nearest neighbor algorithm that merged closely related sequences. TCR overlap was measured as the percentage of unique tumor TCR beta sequences also present in the same patient's peripheral blood. TCRdb's version of the immuneACCESS table is confined to in-frame rearrangements and falls short of the full clone set. An unresolved V gene accounts for under half of the shortfall where checked; the remainder is of unknown origin. V, J and clone size are those of that table, while D and trimming were read from the DNA. This sample comprises tens of thousands of clones, roughly nine tenths of them detected only once. Of the sample, more than 9% falls within the top ten clones.

The starting material was blood, obtained after dendritic cell vaccination. The rearrangement combines TRBV29-1 with TRBJ1-1; TRBD1 might be the D gene, on 6 matching bases. The source is a human donor with glioblastoma. The CDR3 protein: CSVSGHLNTEAFF. The DNA is TGCAGCGTCTCGGGACACTTGAACACTGAAGCTTTCTTT.